This TCR beta chain was identified in a study of blood T cell repertoires in COVID-19. Study details: From the United States, Italy and Spain came samples of acute and convalescent COVID-19.

Libraries were prepared by immunoSEQ multiplex PCR; TCRdb keeps only in-frame clonotypes and omits some of them. Of under 300,000 clones listed, about nine tenths are singletons. With V trimmed by 5 bases and J by 6 bases, 5 bases remained unmatched. Per the germline V gene, CDR1 is SEHNR and CDR2 is FQNEAQ (reference sequence). The CDR3 runs to 13 residues. Individuals drawn from 20 to 25 US areas were roughly 18 to 95 years old. The chain has TRBV7-9 and TRBJ1-2; TRBD1 matches at 8 bases. The sample was PBMCs or T cells enriched from blood (not recorded which). The TCR comes from a woman aged 40 to 50 who had recovered from COVID-19. The DNA of the CDR3 is TGTGCCAGCAGCCTAAACAGGGGGGATGGCTACACCTTC. Translation: CASSLNRGDGYTF.